This T cell receptor (beta chain) was sequenced during a study of CD8 T cells in Susac syndrome. Peripheral blood CD8+ and CD4+ T cells were profiled by TCR beta sequencing. Patients with Susac syndrome met diagnostic criteria that were recently defined for definite or probable disease. CDR3 length: 14 residues. Germline lookup yields CDR1 SGHTA and CDR2 FQGNSA. Trimming removed 5 bases from V and 4 bases from J, with 14 bases in between. Comment on this clonotype: As yet, its antigen is unknown.

Random hexamers primed reverse transcription of about 0.45 to 1 ug RNA. Coverage of TCR beta CDR3 amplification by immunoSEQ multiplex PCR extended to 54 Vbeta and 13 Jbeta. MiXCR, run by TCRdb on the immunoSEQ multiplex PCR reads, gives a single entry per CDR3 protein. The sample includes 180,000 or so distinct CDR3 sequences, around 94% of them seen just once. Study-level results: In Susac syndrome, the CD4+ T cell repertoires did not show clonal expansion.

Source material: CD4+ T cells from PBMCs. This sequence originates from a human donor with Susac syndrome. The chain carries TRBV7-2 and TRBJ1-2, with D hard to call. Written as DNA, the CDR3 is TGTGCCAGCAGCCCCCATCAAGGCCCCTATGGCTACACCTTC. Its protein product is CASSPHQGPYGYTF.